Listed here are 6 T cell receptor beta chains from one sample, sequenced in a study of T cell responses to AZD1222 COVID-19 vaccine. The method was immunoSEQ multiplex PCR; TCRdb's version includes in-frame clones alone and lacks a portion of them. The sample contains 98,000 or so clones, about 81% of which appear only once. The source was peripheral blood, collected 28 days after the second AZD1222 dose. These receptors were taken from an adult who received the AZD1222 COVID-19 vaccine.

The rearrangement joins TRBV10-3 to TRBJ2-3, with D hard to call. V gave up 0 bases and J gave up 4 bases, with 2 bases separating them. Germline CDR1 reads ENHRY; CDR2 reads SYGVKD. This CDR3 contains 12 residues. CDR3 nucleotides: TGTGCCATCAGTGAGTCCGCAGATACGCAGTATTTT. Amino acid sequence: CAISESADTQYF.

This CDR3 is CASSLWGGQETQYF. The CDR3 bases are TGTGCCAGCAGCTTGTGGGGGGGACAAGAGACCCAGTACTTC. The rearrangement links TRBV5-4 to TRBJ2-5, with 7 bases that match TRBD2. This CDR3 contains 14 residues. The germline gives CDR1 SGHNT, CDR2 YYREEE (reference sequence). V dropped 1 base and J dropped 2; count of bases not matched to a gene: 2. The variable domain in full, completed from reference TRBV5-4 and TRBJ2-5, reads ETGVTQSPTHLIKTRGQQVTLRCSSQSGHNTVSWYQQALGQGPQFIFQYYREEENGRGNFPPRFSGLQFPNYSSELNVNALELDDSALYLCASSLWGGQETQYFGPGTRLLVL.

The rearrangement uses TRBV21-1 and TRBJ2-6; the DNA was not used to check the table's D call, TRBD1. TRBV21-1 is described as a pseudogene. The CDR3 spans 15 residues. CDR3 region: CASTLDRPGANVLTF. The CDR3 DNA sequence: TGTGCCAGCACATTAGACAGGCCCGGGGCCAACGTCCTGACTTTC.

This chain uses TRBV19 with TRBJ2-5; 11 bases fit TRBD2. CDR3 length: 15 amino acids. CDR1 and CDR2 from the germline V gene are LNHDA and SQIVND (reference sequence). J gave up 5 bases and V 4 bases, and 6 bases lay outside the gene matches. This CDR3 is CASSKLAGVWETQYF. The CDR3 DNA is TGTGCCAGTAGTAAACTAGCGGGAGTATGGGAGACCCAGTACTTC. The full variable domain, its missing parts supplied by reference TRBV19 and TRBJ2-5, is DGGITQSPKYLFRKEGQNVTLSCEQNLNHDAMYWYRQDPGQGLRLIYYSQIVNDFQKGDIAEGYSVSREKKESFPLTVTSAQKNPTAFYLCASSKLAGVWETQYFGPGTRLLVL.

The chain combines TRBV19 with TRBJ1-2, with D perhaps matching TRBD1 (5 bases). V was trimmed by 6 bases and J by 6 bases, leaving 14 bases between them. Germline loops: CDR1 LNHDA, CDR2 SQIVND (reference sequence). The CDR3 covers 13 residues. DNA of the CDR3: TGTGCCAGTAGAACAGACAGTATGGATGGCTACACCTTC. Translation gives CASRTDSMDGYTF.

This chain connects TRBV7-2 to TRBJ2-3; D is ambiguous. Trimming left V 3 bases short and J 2 bases short, with 6 bases between. Per the germline V gene, CDR1 is SGHTA and CDR2 is FQGNSA. The CDR3 totals 13 residues. The CDR3 reads CASSFPTTDTQYF. CDR3 nucleotide sequence: TGTGCCAGCAGCTTTCCGACCACAGATACGCAGTATTTT.